Below are 15 T cell receptor beta chains sequenced from a single sample in a study of T cell responses to AZD1222 COVID-19 vaccine (TCRdb year 2021). The sample's time point label, decoded: baseline before first vaccination. The library was generated by the immunoSEQ multiplex PCR assay. The source is immuneACCESS, and TCRdb retained only in-frame sequences with V and J called. Part of the clones is not carried over; for the studies checked, unresolved V genes explain less than half of this, and the remainder is unexplained. The sample table contains 85,000 to 130,000 clones; only one count was recorded for around 91% of them. Together, the top ten hold approximately 19% of the sample. This sample comprised peripheral blood, obtained on day 0 of AZD1222 vaccination. These TCRs come from an adult in good health.

Here the CDR3 reads CASSLAGDGYTF. Written as DNA, the CDR3 is TGTGCCAGCAGCCTTGCAGGGGATGGCTACACCTTC. This chain links TRBV3-1 (or the pseudogene TRBV3-2) with TRBJ1-2; TRBD1 is a possible D gene (6 bases). V gave up 4 bases and J gave up 6 bases, with 9 bases separating them. The germline gives CDR1 LGHDT, CDR2 YNNKEL (reference sequence). The CDR3 covers 12 residues.

A single count supports this clone. This chain joins TRBV5-1 and TRBJ2-3; a possible D gene is TRBD1 (6 bases). The CDR3 is 17 amino acids. Trimming cost V 0 bases and J 0 bases, with 14 bases left between them. From germline, CDR1 is SGHRS and CDR2 YFSETQ. This CDR3 is CASSLGTALPSTDTQYF. For the CDR3, the DNA is TGCGCCAGCAGCTTGGGGACAGCCCTCCCTAGCACAGATACGCAGTATTTT.

The J gene is TRBJ1-1, the V gene TRBV6-1; D remains ambiguous. The germline V gene has CDR1 MNHNS and CDR2 SASEGT. The CDR3 has 15 amino acids. V lost 1 base to trimming and J lost 2 bases, with 11 bases between them. CDR3 nucleotide sequence: TGTGCCAGCAGTGAAGGGGCGGCGTCAAACACTGAAGCTTTCTTT. Translating it yields CASSEGAASNTEAFF.

The chain employs TRBV11-2 and TRBJ1-2; 7 bases are shared with TRBD1. With 2 bases clipped from V and 4 bases from J, the junction kept 4 bases outside the gene matches. This CDR3 spans 14 amino acids. Germline CDR1 and CDR2: SGHAT and FQNNGV. CDR3 sequence (DNA): TGTGCCAGCAGCTTAAGCCGGGACAGCTATGGCTACACCTTC. It codes for CASSLSRDSYGYTF.

The rearrangement uses TRBV5-1 and TRBJ2-7; D uncertain. The CDR3 has 15 residues. Germline CDR1 SGHRS, CDR2 YFSETQ. The V end was cut by 5 bases, the J end by 0 bases, with 15 bases between. CDR3 protein: CASRSDPTYSYEQYF. Here the CDR3 DNA reads TGCGCCAGCAGATCCGACCCCACGTACTCCTACGAGCAGTACTTC.

The genes are TRBV30 and TRBJ1-5; a weak D match, TRBD1 (5 bases). Trimming pared 0 bases from V and 7 bases from J, leaving 10 bases between. The CDR3 is made up of 13 amino acids. CDR1 is GTSNPN, CDR2 SVGIG, per germline (reference sequence). CDR3 sequence: CAWSVRGEQPQHF. In DNA, the CDR3 is TGTGCCTGGAGTGTTCGAGGGGAACAGCCCCAGCATTTT.

The V call is TRBV2, the J call TRBJ1-2, with 8 bases lining up with TRBD1. Trimming removed 7 bases from V and 1 base from J; junction bases left unmatched: 14. CDR3 length: 17 amino acids. Germline lookup yields CDR1 SNHLY and CDR2 FYNNEI. The CDR3 reads CASILGQGGEVNYGYTF. Here the CDR3 DNA reads TGTGCCAGCATCTTAGGACAGGGAGGCGAGGTTAACTATGGCTACACCTTC.

The J gene is TRBJ1-2, the V gene TRBV18, with D maybe TRBD1 (5 bases). Germline lookup yields CDR1 KGHSH and CDR2 LQKENI. CDR3 length equals 18 residues. Trimming removed 3 bases at V and 9 bases at J, with 29 bases between. The CDR3 is CASSPTPPKRQRRISYTF. The CDR3 DNA follows: TGTGCCAGCTCACCTACCCCACCTAAGCGACAGCGGAGGATAAGCTACACCTTC.

The chain recombines TRBV25-1 with TRBJ2-7; 9 nucleotides align to TRBD1. Germline V gene data show CDR1 as MGHDK and CDR2 as SYGVNS. With V trimmed by 0 bases and J by 5 bases, 8 bases remained unmatched. This CDR3 is 16 amino acids long. The chain's CDR3 is CASSEYRTGVGDEQYF. The CDR3 DNA follows: TGTGCCAGCAGTGAATATCGGACAGGGGTTGGCGACGAGCAGTACTTC.

The rearrangement joins TRBV11-2 to TRBJ1-1, with D maybe TRBD1 (5 bases). Germline V CDR1 and CDR2: SGHAT, FQNNGV. The V end was cut by 5 bases, the J end by 1 base, with 14 bases between. The CDR3 loop spans 15 amino acids. CDR3 in amino acids: CASSGLQGTNTEAFF. Written as DNA, the CDR3 is TGTGCCAGCAGCGGCCTCCAGGGTACGAACACTGAAGCTTTCTTT.

This chain uses TRBV4-1 with TRBJ2-3, with D tentatively TRBD1 (6 bases). This CDR3 has 15 amino acids. Trimming pared 6 bases from V and 6 bases from J, leaving 19 bases between. Germline V gene sequence: CDR1 MGHRA, CDR2 YSYEKL. The CDR3 protein is CASRITGLSRDTQYF. CDR3 coding DNA: TGCGCCAGCAGGATTACAGGGCTTTCGAGGGATACGCAGTATTTT.

In its sample, this clone was seen once. V and J are TRBV5-4 and TRBJ2-3; a weak D match, TRBD2 (7 bases). This CDR3 has 15 residues. Germline V gives CDR1 SGHNT, CDR2 YYREEE (reference sequence). Trimming cost V 2 bases and J 3 bases, with 13 bases left between them. In DNA, the CDR3 is TGTGCCAGCAGCTTTGGGGGGGCCGGGACAGATACGCAGTATTTT. Its translation is CASSFGGAGTDTQYF.

V usage is TRBV30 and J usage is TRBJ2-7; 11 nucleotides align to TRBD2. With 4 bases clipped from V and 2 bases from J, the junction kept 7 bases outside the gene matches. The CDR3 runs to 15 residues. CDR1 GTSNPN and CDR2 SVGIG come from the germline V gene (reference sequence). The CDR3 region is CAWTPSTSGAYEQYF. CDR3 DNA: TGTGCCTGGACGCCTTCGACTAGCGGGGCCTACGAGCAGTACTTC.

V gene TRBV19 combines with J gene TRBJ1-5, with D perhaps TRBD1 (6 bases). CDR1 is LNHDA, CDR2 SQIVND, per germline (reference sequence). V lost 4 bases, J lost 9 bases, and 19 bases lay in between. There are 15 residues in the CDR3. DNA of the CDR3: TGTGCCAGTAGTAGGGAGGGGGTACGGTTACGGCCCCAGCATTTT. This gives the protein CASSREGVRLRPQHF.

This rearrangement joins TRBV14 to TRBJ1-2; D remains unclear. Germline V CDR1 and CDR2: SGHDN, FVKESK. This CDR3 is 16 amino acids long. Trimming took 0 bases from V and 0 from J, leaving 11 bases between them. The CDR3 protein is CASSQDRVGPNYGYTF. CDR3 DNA: TGTGCCAGCAGCCAAGATCGGGTAGGGCCTAACTATGGCTACACCTTC. Supplemented by reference TRBV14 and TRBJ1-2, the full variable domain reads EAGVTQFPSHSVIEKGQTVTLRCDPISGHDNLYWYRRVMGKEIKFLLHFVKESKQDESGMPNNRFLAERTGGTYSTLKVQPAELEDSGVYFCASSQDRVGPNYGYTFGSGTRLTVV.